This T cell receptor (beta chain) was identified in a study of shared clonotypes between healthy human individuals. Only a few counts were recorded for this clone. Assay: immunoSEQ multiplex PCR; the TCRdb copy retains only in-frame clones and omits some. The sample yields 850,000 to 1,200,000 clones, approximately 76% seen once. Material: memory CD4+ T cells sorted from blood. Subset defined: CD45RA-negative fraction. The receptor was derived from a man younger than 35 in good health.

The CDR3 DNA reads TGTGCCAGCAGCTGGGGCAGAATTAGGAGTGAGACCCAGTACTTC. This translates into CASSWGRIRSETQYF. The gene calls are TRBV11-2 and TRBJ2-5; a weak D match, TRBD1 (5 bases). The CDR3 loop spans 15 amino acids. Deletions cut 4 bases from V and 5 bases from J, with 17 bases between. CDR1 and CDR2 (germline): SGHAT, FQNNGV.